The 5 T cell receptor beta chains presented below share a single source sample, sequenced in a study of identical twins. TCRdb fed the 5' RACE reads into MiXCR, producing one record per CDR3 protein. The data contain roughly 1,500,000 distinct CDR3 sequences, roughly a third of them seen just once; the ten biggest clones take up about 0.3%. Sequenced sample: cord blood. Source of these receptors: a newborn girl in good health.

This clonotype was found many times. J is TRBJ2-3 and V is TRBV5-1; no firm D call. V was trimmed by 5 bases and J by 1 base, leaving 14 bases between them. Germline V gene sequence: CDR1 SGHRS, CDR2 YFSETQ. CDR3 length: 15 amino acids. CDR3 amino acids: CASRSGRSRTDTQYF. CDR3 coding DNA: TGCGCCAGCAGATCGGGCAGAAGCCGCACAGATACGCAGTATTTT.

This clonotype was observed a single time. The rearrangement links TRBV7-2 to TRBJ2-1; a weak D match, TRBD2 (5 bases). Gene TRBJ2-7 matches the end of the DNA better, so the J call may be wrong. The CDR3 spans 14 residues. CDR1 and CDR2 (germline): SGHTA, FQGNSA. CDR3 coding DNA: TGTGCCAGCAGCTTAGCTAGGGCGGGTAGTGAGCAGTACTTC. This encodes CASSLARAGSEQYF.

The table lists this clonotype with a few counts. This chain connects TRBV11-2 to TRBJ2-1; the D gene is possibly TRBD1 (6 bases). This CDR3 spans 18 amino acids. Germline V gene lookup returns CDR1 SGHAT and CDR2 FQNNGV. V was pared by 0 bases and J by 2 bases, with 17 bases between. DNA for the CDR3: TGTGCCAGCAGCTTAGATCGCGCGCAGGGGTCGACCTACAATGAGCAGTTCTTC. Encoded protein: CASSLDRAQGSTYNEQFF.

The CDR3 nucleotides read TGTGCCAGCAGCTTGAAATCCCTCCCTAGCGTGAACACTGAAGCTTTCTTT. Its protein is CASSLKSLPSVNTEAFF. The chain combines TRBV5-6 with TRBJ1-1; D is unclear. Trimming stripped 1 base from V and 0 bases from J, with 16 bases between. The CDR3 is made up of 17 amino acids. Germline V gene lookup returns CDR1 SGHDT and CDR2 YYEEEE.

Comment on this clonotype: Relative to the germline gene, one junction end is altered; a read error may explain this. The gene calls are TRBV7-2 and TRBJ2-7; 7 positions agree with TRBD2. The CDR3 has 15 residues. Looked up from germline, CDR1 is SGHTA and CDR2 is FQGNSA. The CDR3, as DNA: TGTGCCGGCAGCTTAGAGTTAGCGGGCTCCTACGAGCAGTACTTC. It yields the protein CAGSLELAGSYEQYF.